This T cell receptor beta chain was retrieved from a study of cytomegalovirus exposure and HLA in healthy donors. 60 Vbeta and 13 Jbeta primers were used in PCR. Profiled with immunoSEQ multiplex PCR; TCRdb holds only in-frame clones, not every one. The sample has about 240,000 clones; about 81% are singletons. There were likely unrecorded immune exposures, though donors were nominally healthy when sampled. With V trimmed by 6 bases and J by 9 bases, 6 bases remained unmatched. This CDR3 has 14 residues. Germline CDR1 MRHNA, CDR2 SNTAGT. The chain employs TRBV6-4 and TRBJ1-6, with 9 bases identical to TRBD1. Sequencing used PBMCs. The clonotype originates from a woman aged 40 to 50 in good health and CMV-seropositive. The CDR3, as DNA: TGTGCCAGCAGCACAGGGGGCCGGGGTTCACCCCTCCACTTT. Protein product: CASSTGGRGSPLHF.